This entry lists 15 T cell receptor beta chains sequenced from one sample in a study of blood T cell repertoires in COVID-19. Generated by immunoSEQ multiplex PCR, the TCRdb table keeps only in-frame clones and is missing some. The repertoire holds roughly 24,000 clones, with more than 65% as singletons. The sequenced sample consisted of peripheral blood. These TCRs come from a human donor in a cohort sampled during active COVID-19.

The CDR3 DNA reads TGTGCCAGCAGCACCGACAGGGGGCGGACTAACTATGGCTACACCTTC. Protein product: CASSTDRGRTNYGYTF. The rearrangement links TRBV7-2 to TRBJ1-2, with TRBD1 identical over 10 bases. Trimming at V came to 5 bases and at J to 0 bases, leaving 6 bases not matched to a gene. The CDR3 has 16 residues. The V gene's germline CDR1 is SGHTA and CDR2 FQGNSA.

The genes are TRBV19 and TRBJ1-3; perhaps TRBD1 as D (6 bases). Germline assignment: CDR1 LNHDA and CDR2 SQIVND (reference sequence). The CDR3 contains 17 residues. Trimming left V 5 bases short and J 2 bases short, with 19 bases between. In DNA form, the CDR3 reads TGTGCCAGTAGTGACCCCGCGGGGGGGGGCACTGGAAACACCATATATTTT. Translating it yields CASSDPAGGGTGNTIYF.

The J gene is TRBJ1-5, the V gene TRBV7-2, with no clear D. This CDR3 region has 16 residues. Trimming left V 1 base short and J 0 bases short, with 10 bases between. CDR1 is SGHTA and CDR2 is FQGNSA in the germline V gene. CDR3 sequence reads: CASSLGRDYSNQPQHF. DNA of the CDR3: TGTGCCAGCAGCTTAGGACGGGATTATAGCAATCAGCCCCAGCATTTT.

This chain joins TRBV5-1 and TRBJ2-7; maybe TRBD1 (6 bases). Trimming left V 4 bases short and J 9 bases short, with 17 bases between. The CDR3 consists of 13 residues. Per germline, CDR1 SGHRS and CDR2 YFSETQ. This CDR3 reads CASSEPDSLGQYF. The CDR3 nucleotides read TGCGCCAGCAGCGAACCGGACAGTCTGGGGCAGTACTTC.

This chain links TRBV6-2 or TRBV6-3 with TRBJ1-1, with TRBD1 matching over 7 bases. The CDR3 contains 14 residues. The germline gives CDR1 MNHEY, CDR2 SVGEGT. Unmatched junction bases numbered 8, after V lost 4 bases and J lost 6 bases. This chain's CDR3 is CASSSKTGSAEAFF. The CDR3 DNA is TGTGCCAGCAGTTCAAAGACAGGGTCGGCTGAAGCTTTCTTT.

The rearrangement joins TRBV6-5 to TRBJ2-3, with TRBD1 as a possible D gene (6 bases). This CDR3 contains 16 residues. Germline CDR1 and CDR2: MNHEY and SVGAGI. The V end was cut by 3 bases, the J end by 0 bases, with 13 bases between. The DNA of the CDR3 is TGTGCCAGCAGTTATGAGCTGGGGGCGAGCACAGATACGCAGTATTTT. This codes for CASSYELGASTDTQYF.

V usage is TRBV5-8 and J usage is TRBJ2-7, with TRBD1 matching 7 bases. The germline V gene has CDR1 SGHTS and CDR2 YDEGEE. This CDR3 region has 15 residues. With 4 bases clipped from V and 9 bases from J, the junction kept 16 bases outside the gene matches. The CDR3 region is CASSRTGTAILGQYF. In DNA, the CDR3 is TGTGCCAGCAGCCGGACTGGGACAGCCATCCTAGGGCAGTACTTC.

This rearrangement joins TRBV7-8 to TRBJ2-3; 7 nucleotides line up with TRBD1. Per germline, CDR1 SGHVS and CDR2 FQNEAQ. V lost 5 bases, J lost 3 bases, and 2 bases stayed unmatched. This CDR3 has 13 residues. CDR3 nucleotide sequence: TGTGCCAGCAGCCCGGGACAGACAGATACGCAGTATTTT. Amino acid sequence: CASSPGQTDTQYF. Full variable domain (rest looked up from reference TRBV7-8 and TRBJ2-3): GAGVSQSPRYKVAKRGQDVALRCDPISGHVSLFWYQQALGQGPEFLTYFQNEAQLDKSGLPSDRFFAERPEGSVSTLKIQRTQQEDSAVYLCASSPGQTDTQYFGPGTRLTVL.

The V call is TRBV20-1, the J call TRBJ2-7; 7 bases map to TRBD2. Trimming took 3 bases from V and 6 from J; bases not matched to a gene: 8. Germline-derived CDR1 and CDR2 are DFQATT and SNEGSKA (reference sequence). CDR3 length equals 13 residues. CDR3 DNA sequence: TGCAGTGCTAGTCAGCTTTGGGAGGGCGAGCAGTACTTC. Its protein product is CSASQLWEGEQYF.

This chain uses TRBV11-3 with TRBJ2-1; 8 nucleotides agree with TRBD2. CDR1 and CDR2 from the germline V gene are SGHNT and YENEEA. V gave up 3 bases and J gave up 7 bases; unmatched junction bases: 8. The CDR3 runs to 15 residues. The CDR3 reads CASSLGTSRSNEQFF. The DNA for the CDR3 is TGTGCCAGCAGCTTGGGGACTAGTCGTAGTAATGAGCAGTTCTTC.

The V call is TRBV2, the J call TRBJ2-7, with a possible D match to TRBD1 (5 bases). The CDR3 spans 14 residues. V lost 7 bases and J lost 1, with 14 bases in between. Germline V gene sequence: CDR1 SNHLY, CDR2 FYNNEI. The CDR3 region has the DNA TGTGCCAGCACCCAGTGGGGCCTTTCCTACGAGCAGTACTTC. Residues: CASTQWGLSYEQYF.

The chain employs TRBV11-3 and TRBJ2-1; 8 bases agree with TRBD1. Germline values: CDR1 SGHNT, CDR2 YENEEA. CDR3 length: 14 residues. With 5 bases clipped from V and 6 bases from J, the junction kept 6 bases outside the gene matches. The CDR3 region has the DNA TGTGCCAGCAGCCAGACAGGGGAGAGCAATGAGCAGTTCTTC. This gives the protein CASSQTGESNEQFF.

This clone was recorded only once. The rearrangement joins TRBV19 to TRBJ1-5; 8 bases are shared with TRBD1. The CDR3 is made up of 14 amino acids. V was clipped by 4 bases and J by 6 bases; unmatched bases: 5. CDR1 and CDR2 (germline): LNHDA, SQIVND (reference sequence). The CDR3 DNA follows: TGTGCCAGTAGTAAGACAGGGGTCGCTCAGCCCCAGCATTTT. Protein: CASSKTGVAQPQHF.

The rearrangement uses TRBV19 and TRBJ2-3, with 8 bases identical to TRBD2. Germline V gene data show CDR1 as LNHDA and CDR2 as SQIVND (reference sequence). V shed 9 bases and J 3 bases; nucleotides not matched to a gene: 11. The CDR3 has 15 amino acids. CDR3 bases: TGTGCCAGCCGACGGGGGCGGGAGGCAACAGATACGCAGTATTTT. It yields the protein CASRRGREATDTQYF. The complete variable domain, with remaining parts taken from reference TRBV19 and TRBJ2-3, reads DGGITQSPKYLFRKEGQNVTLSCEQNLNHDAMYWYRQDPGQGLRLIYYSQIVNDFQKGDIAEGYSVSREKKESFPLTVTSAQKNPTAFYLCASRRGREATDTQYFGPGTRLTVL.

The V gene is TRBV5-1, the J gene TRBJ2-2; D unresolved. This CDR3 is built from 15 residues. Germline V gene lookup returns CDR1 SGHRS and CDR2 YFSETQ. V was trimmed by 1 base and J by 2 bases, leaving 9 bases between them. The CDR3 region has the DNA TGCGCCAGCAGCTTGTTTACGGTTAACACCGGGGAGCTGTTTTTT. This sequence encodes CASSLFTVNTGELFF.